This T cell receptor beta chain was found in a study of lymphopenia after photon versus proton radiotherapy. To note about this clone: Antigen specificity is unknown.

Repertoires were generated with immunoSEQ multiplex PCR, while TCRdb's copy carries only in-frame clones and drops some. The table lists some 170,000 clones, roughly nine tenths of them singletons. Germline V gene lookup returns CDR1 SGHNT and CDR2 YYREEE (reference sequence). The CDR3 spans 11 residues. V lost 1 base and J lost 2, with 0 bases in between. Study-level points and caveats: After lymphocyte nadir, photon-treated repertoires showed oligoclonal expansion, especially CD8+ Temra. Post-nadir TCR diversity decline inversely tracked overall survival among those who died.

The material was peripheral blood, obtained from a patient treated with photon-based radiotherapy. The chain recombines TRBV5-4 with TRBJ1-1; D remains unclear. This TCR was sampled from a man in his fifties or sixties with gastric cancer. CDR3 sequence reads: CASSLNTEAFF. The CDR3 bases are TGTGCCAGCAGCTTGAACACTGAAGCTTTCTTT.